This TCR beta chain stems from a study of control samples from healthy donors and cancer patients. Using immunoSEQ multiplex PCR, the repertoire was profiled, and TCRdb retains in-frame clones only, with some absent. The sample lists 45,000 to 70,000 clones; approximately 90% were seen once. This receptor was obtained from a man aged 30 to 39 with colorectal cancer. The material sequenced was PBMCs.

CDR3 region: CASSLMGSQETQYF. The DNA of the CDR3 is TGTGCCAGCAGCTTAATGGGGTCCCAAGAGACCCAGTACTTC. The genes are TRBV11-2 and TRBJ2-5; D unclear. V lost 2 bases, J lost 1 base, and 8 bases lay in between. CDR3 length equals 14 residues. Looked up from germline, CDR1 is SGHAT and CDR2 is FQNNGV.